This T cell receptor beta chain derives from a study of blood T cell repertoires in COVID-19 (dated by TCRdb to the early 2020s). Study-level background: The collaborator samples originated in the United States, Italy and Spain and spanned the acute and convalescent phases of COVID-19. The material from the prospective study consisted of cDNA or gDNA derived from T cells, B-cell-depleted T cells, or PBMCs. Subjects who had been exposed to COVID-19, were actively infected with it, or had recovered from it provided the deeply sampled blood TCRbeta repertoires that made up the dataset. The repertoires were released in a freely available public database meant as a resource for research on the immune response to SARS-CoV-2. The samples were drawn from two sources: the first 160 participants of the ongoing ImmuneRACE study, and 1,000 to 1,500 subjects contributed by 6 global collaborators. Nearly every sample came with metadata listing a de-identified subject ID, COVID-19 status, age in years and sex. Where available, HLA class I and class II types were obtained from metadata supplied by the sample provider rather than from assay-based typing.

TCRbeta CDR3 regions were amplified from genomic DNA using the immunoSEQ Assay, a bias-controlled multiplex PCR. As for how the authors treated the data: The number of nucleated cells in each sample was estimated by amplification of reference gene primers within the assay. Sequence reads were collapsed and filtered to measure the absolute abundance of every unique TCRbeta CDR3 rearrangement. For each sample, productive Simpson clonality was calculated by taking the square root of Simpson's diversity index across productive rearrangements. TCRdb obtained this table from immuneACCESS and retained in-frame rearrangements with V and J assigned. These tables miss some clones; where compared with another copy, unresolved V genes account for less than half of the shortfall, and the remainder is unexplained. V and J calls plus clone size are reproduced from that table; the DNA served to infer D and trimming. Recorded for this sample are about 240,000 clones; 86% of them occurred a single time. Around 6.5% of the sample is held by the ten biggest clonotypes.

Findings and caveats that apply to the study as a whole: Clinical and demographic metadata were provided uncurated, with the amount varying by source and participant.

Collaborating institutions collected whole blood in K2EDTA tubes following their own protocols. For TCRbeta analysis, collaborator samples were shipped as frozen whole blood, as isolated PBMCs, or as DNA extracted from either sample type. Based on the germline V gene, the CDR1 and CDR2 sequences are LGHNA and YSLEER. The cysteine opens and the phenylalanine closes a CDR3 of 13 amino acids. Only CDR3 DNA remains: 39 bases, in frame from the first base. Germline trimming: 4 bases from V, 8 bases from J; junction bases outside gene matches: 1. A remark on this clone: It lacks a known antigen. There are no base qualities to consult, and no much larger clone falls within one base.

The source of this sequence is a man between 60 and 70 years old with acute or convalescent COVID-19. The sequenced sample was peripheral blood. The chain was built from TRBV4-3 and TRBJ1-4; 10 bases in the junction line up with TRBD1. The bases are TGCGCCAGCAGCCTGGGACAGGGGGAAAAACTGTTTTTT. This yields the protein CASSLGQGEKLFF.